What follows are 18 T cell receptor beta chains derived from one specimen sequenced in a study of blood T cells in healthy people across ages (dated by TCRdb to about 2015). Libraries came from 5' RACE. Sequenced on an Illumina HiSeq 2500. A second about 7 to 12 cycle PCR used a sample-barcoded 5' primer and a J-beta primer mix. The raw public reads went through TCRdb reprocessing: fastp at Q25, MiXCR clone calling, in-frame beta chains kept. Each CDR3 protein gets just one entry, which takes the most common genes and DNA from the rows behind it. Here the sample has 800,000 to 950,000 distinct CDR3 sequences; 30% to 45% occur a single time. The ten largest clonotypes hold 10% to 15% of the sample. The sample comprised blood. These receptors were taken from a man aged 18 to 35 in good health.

The rearrangement uses TRBV20-1 and TRBJ2-5, with 7 bases matching TRBD2. Germline CDR1 and CDR2: DFQATT and SNEGSKA (reference sequence). The ends lost 0 bases at V and 5 bases at J; junction bases unmatched: 6. The CDR3 totals 14 residues. The DNA for the CDR3 is TGCAGTGCTAGAGATGGGGGAGGGGTGGAGACCCAGTACTTC. The encoded protein is CSARDGGGVETQYF.

This clonotype was recorded at least ten times. The chain carries TRBV20-1 and TRBJ2-1; 9 nucleotides match TRBD1. The CDR3 contains 13 residues. V was pared by 8 bases and J by 5 bases, with 7 bases of the junction left unmatched. Germline CDR1 reads DFQATT; CDR2 reads SNEGSKA (reference sequence). DNA of the CDR3: TGCAGTCATCCGGGACAGGGCGACAATGAGCAGTTCTTC. Protein: CSHPGQGDNEQFF.

This chain joins TRBV30 and TRBJ1-5; weak D call: TRBD1 (6 bases). Per germline, CDR1 GTSNPN and CDR2 SVGIG (reference sequence). The CDR3 contains 16 residues. The V gene lost 0 bases and the J gene lost 1 base, with 13 bases spanning the gap. CDR3 residues: CAWSVVGALSNQPQHF. The CDR3 DNA sequence: TGTGCCTGGAGTGTCGTGGGGGCTTTGAGCAATCAGCCCCAGCATTTT.

The CDR3 spells CASSWTGYTEQYF. CDR3 nucleotides: TGTGCCAGCAGTTGGACAGGCTACACCGAGCAGTACTTC. The V and J genes are TRBV6-2 or TRBV6-3 and TRBJ2-7, with 7 nucleotides matching TRBD1. V gave up 4 bases and J gave up 6 bases; unmatched junction bases: 6. The CDR3 consists of 13 residues. Germline CDR1 reads MNHEY; CDR2 reads SVGEGT.

In its sample, this clonotype was seen a few times. The genes are TRBV12-3 or TRBV12-4 and TRBJ1-3; D unclear. This CDR3 spans 15 amino acids. Trimming shortened V by 7 bases and J by 0 bases, and 13 bases separated the two germline ends. In DNA form, the CDR3 reads TGTGCCAGCAAGACCCTAACCTCCTCTGGAAACACCATATATTTT. Amino acid sequence: CASKTLTSSGNTIYF.

The chain carries TRBV25-1 and TRBJ1-5, with TRBD1 identical over 7 bases. The CDR3 extends over 16 amino acids. J gave up 2 bases and V 5 bases, and 9 bases lay outside the gene matches. Germline-derived CDR1 and CDR2 are MGHDK and SYGVNS. CDR3 region: CASSPSQGLRNQPQHF. The CDR3 nucleotides read TGTGCCAGCAGTCCATCACAGGGGTTGCGCAATCAGCCCCAGCATTTT.

Notes on this clonotype: This may come from a read error, since a much larger clone is one base off. The chain links TRBV7-2 to TRBJ2-5; D gene uncertain. Germline CDR1 SGHTA, CDR2 FQGNSA. V shed 7 bases and J shed 11 bases, with 17 bases lying between them. The CDR3 consists of 12 residues. The CDR3 protein is CASTYGSNEQYF. The CDR3 nucleotides are TGTGCCAGCACCTACGGGTCGAATGAGCAGTACTTC.

Details on this clonotype: This could be a read error, since a much larger clone is one nucleotide away. The gene calls are TRBV12-3 or TRBV12-4 and TRBJ2-1; D ambiguous. V dropped 11 bases and J dropped 5 bases, with 16 bases sitting between them. CDR3 length equals 13 residues. CDR3 in amino acids: CACTPTLNNEQFF. CDR3 sequence (DNA): TGTGCCTGCACACCGACTTTAAACAATGAGCAGTTCTTC.

This chain links TRBV5-1 with TRBJ2-1; D remains ambiguous. This CDR3 has 14 amino acids. V was shortened by 2 bases and J by 2 bases, with 8 bases between the two germline ends. The V gene's germline CDR1 is SGHRS and CDR2 YFSETQ. CDR3 region: CASSFRLAYNEQFF. The DNA for the CDR3 is TGCGCCAGCAGCTTCAGACTCGCCTACAATGAGCAGTTCTTC.

V is TRBV7-2 and J is TRBJ1-5; TRBD1 matches at 9 bases. This CDR3 has 16 residues. Germline CDR1 is SGHTA and CDR2 is FQGNSA. V was pared by 6 bases and J by 6 bases, with 12 bases of the junction left unmatched. The CDR3 sequence is CASSVAGTGTGQPQHF. CDR3 coding DNA: TGTGCCAGCAGTGTCGCCGGGACAGGGACCGGTCAGCCCCAGCATTTT.

This clonotype appeared many times. This chain uses TRBV20-1 with TRBJ1-2; D remains unclear. Germline V gene sequence: CDR1 DFQATT, CDR2 SNEGSKA (reference sequence). The germline V and J ends were trimmed by 6 bases and 2 bases, with 13 bases remaining between them. This CDR3 is 13 amino acids long. This CDR3 reads CSALGYTNYGYTF. CDR3 DNA sequence: TGCAGTGCCTTGGGGTATACGAACTATGGCTACACCTTC.

The chain joins TRBV4-1 to TRBJ2-3, with 8 positions matching TRBD1. Germline assignment: CDR1 MGHRA and CDR2 YSYEKL. V was clipped by 7 bases and J by 5 bases; unmatched bases: 11. The CDR3 has 15 residues. The CDR3 loop is CASTGFQGARDTQYF. The CDR3 nucleotides are TGCGCCAGCACGGGGTTCCAGGGGGCTAGAGATACGCAGTATTTT.

This clonotype has more than one count but fewer than ten. The chain carries TRBV7-2 and TRBJ1-1; no definite D call. CDR1 SGHTA and CDR2 FQGNSA come from the germline V gene. The V and J ends lost 8 bases and 11 bases respectively, with 15 bases between them. There are 11 residues in the CDR3. As DNA, the CDR3 is TGTGCCAGCTCTCGGTGGGTCGGGGCTTTCTTT. Translated, it gives CASSRWVGAFF.

This chain links TRBV7-9 with TRBJ2-3; 8 nucleotides line up with TRBD2. CDR1 and CDR2 from the germline V gene are SEHNR and FQNEAQ (reference sequence). The CDR3 is 16 residues long. Unmatched junction bases numbered 8, after V lost 3 bases and J lost 3 bases. The CDR3 spells CASSLPAGVGTDTQYF. In DNA, the CDR3 is TGTGCCAGCAGCTTGCCAGCGGGAGTGGGAACAGATACGCAGTATTTT.

This clonotype was seen many times. J is TRBJ1-2 and V is TRBV7-9; D is perhaps TRBD1 (5 bases). Between the trimmed V and J ends, which lost 6 bases and 8 bases, there was a span of 13 bases. This CDR3 comprises 12 residues. CDR1 is SEHNR, CDR2 FQNEAQ, per germline (reference sequence). The CDR3 coding sequence is TGTGCCAGCAGTGGGGGGGGATCCGGCTACACCTTC. Residues: CASSGGGSGYTF.

V is TRBV20-1 and J is TRBJ1-1; tentatively, D is TRBD1 (6 bases). V gave up 7 bases and J gave up 1 base, with 13 bases separating them. CDR3 length: 13 residues. Per the germline V gene, CDR1 is DFQATT and CDR2 is SNEGSKA (reference sequence). The CDR3 DNA reads as TGCAGTGGGAGGGGGTTGGCGAACACTGAAGCTTTCTTT. It translates to CSGRGLANTEAFF.

This clonotype was observed at least ten times. This chain uses TRBV20-1 with TRBJ2-1; D may be TRBD2 (6 bases). The CDR3 consists of 14 residues. Germline-derived CDR1 and CDR2 are DFQATT and SNEGSKA (reference sequence). Trimming removed 5 bases from V and 1 base from J, with 12 bases in between. The CDR3 sequence is CSAGMAGSYNEQFF. The CDR3 DNA is TGCAGTGCTGGCATGGCGGGGTCCTACAATGAGCAGTTCTTC.

This clonotype was counted a few times. The rearrangement links TRBV5-6 to TRBJ2-1, with a tentative D call TRBD2 (5 bases). The last part of the DNA fits TRBJ2-7 better; the J call may be wrong. Germline CDR1 and CDR2: SGHDT and YYEEEE. The length of the CDR3 is 19 residues. Here the CDR3 reads CASSLYDGESTSSYNEQYF. As DNA, the CDR3 is TGTGCCAGCAGCTTATATGACGGGGAGAGCACAAGCTCCTACAATGAGCAGTACTTC.